This T cell receptor (beta chain) was sequenced for a study of T cells after posttransplantation cyclophosphamide (dated by TCRdb to 2016 to 2018). Study-wide context: Using TRB sequencing, the study followed how the T cell repertoire reconstituted after myeloablative bone marrow transplantation in which posttransplantation cyclophosphamide served as GVHD prophylaxis. Antigen receptor sequencing covered samples from a few dozen PTCy-treated patients and 16 of their related bone marrow donors. TRB sequencing was performed on blood from all 30 or so PTCy patients with 1-year posttransplant specimens. In 3 patients, up to about 3 additional blood samples taken between 2 and 5.2 years after transplant also underwent TRB sequencing, as did pretransplant blood from a handful of patients. TRA and TRB clonality were tightly correlated in about ten samples, so subsequent TCR analyses focused on TRB only. Public TRB sequences were checked against a database of over 3,600 sequences associated with responses to pathogens, tumor antigens, self-antigens and alloantigens. General study outcomes and caveats: The TRB repertoires of T cells infiltrating skin or GI tract showed only limited overlap with the TRB repertoires of T cells in blood. At 1-2 months, donor-recipient similarity was low but rose over the first year, and the later blood repertoires were often dominated by donor CD8+ memory clones. Across approximately 45 patients, TRB clonality was highly associated with recipient CMV seropositivity and CMV reactivation, and diversity in PTCy patients was similar to diversity in CNI/methotrexate controls.

The CDR3 runs 15 residues from the cysteine to the phenylalanine. The entry retains the CDR3 DNA only, 45 bases that are in frame from base 1. V loses 7 bases of germline sequence and J loses 0 bases, and the interval between the two ends is 12 bases. The germline V gene supplies CDR1 SNHLY and CDR2 FYNNEI. This clone was seen a few times. The antigen it recognizes is unknown. Per-base qualities were not stored, and no clone one base away is much larger. TRB sequencing used genomic DNA with the immunoSEQ assay at survey resolution or the hsTCRB kit. The original methods were these. Initial read processing used immunoSEQ software, and repertoire analyses used the LymphoSeq R package. For each TRB dataset, clonality was calculated as 1 minus normalized Shannon entropy, and the Gini coefficient was computed as well. Phenotypes of unsorted samples were inferred by mapping TRB sequences from sorted subsets of the recipient or donor onto unsorted samples of the same recipient. Entries here come from immuneACCESS through TCRdb and include only in-frame sequences with V and J called. Some clones fail to appear in such tables; in the studies checked, an unresolved V gene covers under half of the shortfall, and the cause of the remainder is unknown. V and J calls and clone size follow that table, whereas D and trimming were derived from the DNA. The sample includes tens of thousands of clones, with over 85% observed a single time. The top ten clonotypes cover roughly 2.9% of the sample.

On the day of marrow donation, related bone marrow donors gave peripheral blood samples. Peripheral blood and bone marrow mononuclear cells were isolated by Ficoll-Hypaque density centrifugation and cryopreserved. Sequenced sample: PBMCs. This chain is built from TRBV2 and TRBJ2-2, with the D gene call left open. The clonotype comes from a woman under 40 in good health and a related stem cell transplant donor. The CDR3 protein sequence reads: CASKIGRANTGELFF. The nucleotides read TGTGCCAGCAAAATTGGTAGGGCGAACACCGGGGAGCTGTTTTTT.